The rows below give T cell receptor beta chains drawn from one sample of a study of T cell responses to AZD1222 COVID-19 vaccine. Using immunoSEQ multiplex PCR, the repertoire was profiled, and TCRdb retains in-frame clones only, with some absent. The table records some 130,000 clones, around 90% of them present only once. The sequenced sample was peripheral blood, obtained on day 0 of AZD1222 vaccination. These receptor sequences come from an adult in good health. The CDR3 runs from the conserved cysteine through the conserved F or W. Fields, in order: V gene, D gene, J gene, clone size, CDR3 protein, CDR3 DNA. The D gene is left open where the match is weak. A row's size may be missing; if present it is once, few, many or a size class.

TRBV5-1	TRBD1	TRBJ1-4	NA	CASSGRTGQNEKLFF	TGCGCCAGCAGCGGGCGGACAGGGCAGAATGAAAAACTGTTTTTT
TRBV6-5	NA	TRBJ2-1	once	CATSWGIALPEQFF	TGTGCCACCTCCTGGGGGATAGCCTTGCCTGAGCAGTTCTTC
TRBV28	NA	TRBJ2-7	NA	CASGPLGGEQYF	TGTGCCAGCGGACCCTTAGGAGGAGAGCAGTACTTC
TRBV14	NA	TRBJ2-2	NA	CASSQEGGYTGELFF	TGTGCCAGCAGCCAAGAAGGGGGGTACACCGGGGAGCTGTTTTTT
TRBV7-7	NA	TRBJ2-7	NA	CASSLALGHHWGRPPNYEQYF	TGTGCTAGCAGCTTAGCACTGGGACACCACTGGGGGAGACCCCCCAACTACGAGCAGTACTTC
TRBV6-5	NA	TRBJ2-1	NA	CASSYSGQLYNEQFF	TGTGCCAGCAGTTACTCGGGGCAGCTCTACAATGAGCAGTTCTTC
TRBV7-9	NA	TRBJ1-1	NA	CATRGGAEAFF	TGTGCCACCCGAGGGGGTGCTGAAGCTTTCTTT
TRBV11-3	TRBD2	TRBJ2-1	NA	CASSLGTSGYNEQFF	TGTGCCAGCAGCTTAGGGACTAGCGGTTACAATGAGCAGTTCTTC
TRBV29-1	TRBD1	TRBJ2-5	NA	CSVAPGGDQETQYF	TGCAGCGTTGCGCCAGGGGGAGACCAAGAGACCCAGTACTTC
TRBV5-8	NA	TRBJ1-6	NA	CASSLGIAKSSPLHF	TGTGCCAGCAGCTTGGGGATAGCGAAGAGTTCACCCCTCCACTTT
TRBV7-6	NA	TRBJ1-4	NA	CASSLAIQPGHNEKLFF	TGTGCCAGCAGCTTAGCGATTCAGCCGGGCCATAATGAAAAACTGTTTTTT
TRBV11-2	NA	TRBJ1-1	NA	CASSLGLDTEAFF	TGTGCCAGCAGCTTAGGGCTGGACACTGAAGCTTTCTTT
TRBV7-9	NA	TRBJ1-2	NA	CASSLGGTGAGLYGYTF	TGTGCCAGCAGCTTAGGGGGCACTGGTGCGGGCTTGTATGGCTACACCTTC
TRBV20-1	NA	TRBJ1-1	NA	CIPEGTEAFF	TGCATTCCCGAGGGGACTGAAGCTTTCTTT
TRBV6-2/TRBV6-3	NA	TRBJ1-2	NA	CASSSASGLTNYGYTF	TGTGCCAGCAGTTCGGCGTCCGGGTTAACAAACTATGGCTACACCTTC
TRBV28	NA	TRBJ2-7	NA	CASSPRLFRFRASEQYF	TGTGCCAGCAGTCCACGTTTGTTCAGGTTCAGGGCGAGCGAGCAGTACTTC
TRBV7-9	TRBD1	TRBJ1-5	NA	CASSKGQGHNQPQHF	TGTGCCAGCAGCAAGGGACAGGGGCATAATCAGCCCCAGCATTTT
TRBV19	NA	TRBJ1-5	NA	CASSLNSNQPQHF	TGTGCCAGTAGTCTGAATAGCAATCAGCCCCAGCATTTT
TRBV6-6	NA	TRBJ2-7	NA	CASSYSWESSYEQYF	TGTGCCAGCAGTTACTCTTGGGAAAGCTCCTACGAGCAGTACTTC
TRBV28	NA	TRBJ1-3	NA	CAGGNTIYF	TGTGCCGGTGGAAACACCATATATTTT
TRBV5-6	NA	TRBJ2-1	NA	CASSHRATEQFF	TGTGCCAGCAGCCACAGGGCGACTGAGCAGTTCTTC
TRBV5-1	NA	TRBJ1-6	NA	CASSAEGTGTGSSPLHF	TGCGCCAGCAGCGCAGAAGGAACCGGGACGGGGAGTTCACCCCTCCACTTT
TRBV28	NA	TRBJ1-1	once	CASSLLGGQGTEAFF	TGTGCCAGCAGTTTATTGGGGGGCCAGGGCACTGAAGCTTTCTTT
TRBV5-1	NA	TRBJ1-5	NA	CASSPRGGWQPQHF	TGCGCCAGCAGCCCCCGGGGGGGGTGGCAGCCCCAGCATTTT
TRBV6-5	TRBD1	TRBJ1-5	NA	CASTPGGQITPQHF	TGTGCCAGCACTCCAGGGGGACAAATCACGCCCCAGCATTTT
TRBV7-9	TRBD1	TRBJ1-4	medium-sized	CASSPGQGNEKLFF	TGTGCCAGCAGCCCGGGACAGGGAAATGAAAAACTGTTTTTT
TRBV2	NA	TRBJ1-2	NA	CASSVNRNYGYTF	TGTGCCAGCAGTGTGAACAGAAACTATGGCTACACCTTC
TRBV6-5	NA	TRBJ1-5	NA	CASSYSWQANNQPQHF	TGTGCCAGCAGTTACTCTTGGCAGGCAAATAATCAGCCCCAGCATTTT
TRBV6-5	NA	TRBJ1-1	NA	CASSYRGTNTEAFF	TGTGCCAGCAGTTACAGGGGGACGAACACTGAAGCTTTCTTT
TRBV30	NA	TRBJ1-4	NA	CAWAAAWTAKITNEKLFF	TGTGCCTGGGCGGCTGCGTGGACAGCCAAAATTACTAATGAAAAACTGTTTTTT
TRBV7-9	TRBD2	TRBJ2-7	few	CASSSLAGVTEQYF	TGTGCCAGCAGCTCACTAGCGGGAGTCACCGAGCAGTACTTC
TRBV7-2	NA	TRBJ2-3	NA	CASTRASGTDTQYF	TGTGCCAGCACCAGGGCTAGCGGCACAGATACGCAGTATTTT
TRBV28	NA	TRBJ1-4	NA	CASSLVNEKLFF	TGTGCCAGCAGTTTAGTTAATGAAAAACTGTTTTTT
TRBV6-5	NA	TRBJ2-1	NA	CASRRQIYNEQFF	TGTGCCAGCAGAAGACAGATATACAATGAGCAGTTCTTC
TRBV28	NA	TRBJ1-2	NA	CASSLPSRQLDGYTF	TGTGCCAGCAGTTTGCCCTCTAGGCAGCTGGATGGCTACACCTTC
TRBV19	NA	TRBJ1-2	NA	CASTPAQAEGYTF	TGTGCCAGTACCCCGGCCCAGGCGGAGGGCTACACCTTC
TRBV9	TRBD2	TRBJ2-5	NA	CASSLAGTPQETQYF	TGTGCCAGCAGCTTAGCGGGGACACCACAAGAGACCCAGTACTTC
TRBV11-2	NA	TRBJ1-1	NA	CASSLRRGTEAFF	TGTGCCAGCAGCCTAAGACGGGGCACTGAAGCTTTCTTT
TRBV6-5	TRBD1	TRBJ1-2	NA	CASSVIQGARYGYTF	TGTGCCAGCAGCGTAATACAGGGGGCTCGTTATGGCTACACCTTC
TRBV4-1	NA	TRBJ2-1	NA	CASSQDTSLGSYNEQFF	TGCGCCAGCAGCCAAGATACCTCACTAGGTTCCTACAATGAGCAGTTCTTC
TRBV5-1	NA	TRBJ2-3	NA	CASGAQASTDTQYF	TGCGCCAGCGGGGCCCAGGCTAGCACAGATACGCAGTATTTT